A single sample gave rise to the 8 T cell receptor beta chains below, sequenced in a study of tissue T cells after allogeneic stem cell transplantation. Produced via immunoSEQ multiplex PCR; TCRdb's table is partial and in-frame only. Of tens of thousands of clones listed, roughly 72% are singletons. Sequencing was carried out using spleen. The source of these receptors is a female BALB/c mouse in good health. The strain bears MHC haplotype H2-d.

Comments on this clone: Gene names are the mouse ones. The CDR3 end lies 1 residue beyond the end of the read and is filled in from the germline J gene. Other DNA sequences within the sample encode an identical CDR3. This chain connects TRBV13-2 to TRBJ2-1; 8 positions agree with TRBD1. Germline-derived CDR1 and CDR2 are NNHNN and SYGAGS (reference sequence). The CDR3 length is 13 residues. The J segment lost 7 bases and the V segment lost 2 bases, leaving 2 bases of the junction unmatched. CDR3 residues: CASGDRGRAEQFF. CDR3 DNA (partial): TGTGCCAGCGGTGACAGGGGGCGAGCTGAGCAGTTC.

With respect to this clone: Gene names and germline refer to mouse. The read gets to within 1 residue of the CDR3 end, and the germline J gene fills in the rest. The chain carries TRBV19 and TRBJ1-1, with TRBD1 matching 7 bases. V lost 2 bases to trimming and J lost 1 base; unmatched junction nucleotides: 2. This CDR3 comprises 14 residues. Per the germline V gene, CDR1 is FNHDT and CDR2 is SITEND (reference sequence). Incomplete CDR3 DNA: TGTGCCAGCAGTATTCGGACAGGGAACACAGAAGTCTTC. Amino acids: CASSIRTGNTEVF. The CDR3, in full, reads CASSIRTGNTEVFF.

On this clone itself: Germline and genes here are mouse. Read coverage stops 1 residue before the CDR3 terminus; the germline J gene supplies the remainder. The gene calls are TRBV29 and TRBJ1-3, with 7 bases that match TRBD1. From germline, CDR1 is MSHET and CDR2 SYDVDS. The V segment lost 3 bases and the J segment 2 bases; nucleotides outside the gene matches: 1. The CDR3 is made up of 14 amino acids. Incomplete CDR3 DNA: TGTGCTAGCAGTTTCGACAGGGCTGGAAATACGCTCTAT. Protein product: CASSFDRAGNTLY. The complete CDR3 sequence is CASSFDRAGNTLYF. The complete variable domain, with remaining parts taken from reference TRBV29 and TRBJ1-3, reads DMKVTQMPRYLIKRMGENVLLECGQDMSHETMYWYRQDPGLGLQLIYISYDVDSNSEGDIPKGYRVSRKKREHFSLILDSAKTNQTSVYFCASSFDRAGNTLYFGEGSRLIVV.

This clone was detected a few times. Genes here carry mouse names. With the read ending 1 residue before the CDR3 end, the germline J gene is used to fill in that end. The chain joins TRBV2 to TRBJ2-2; possibly TRBD2 for D (6 bases). CDR1 is LGHNA, CDR2 YSYQKL, per germline. The CDR3 is 16 residues long. The V gene lost 1 base and the J gene lost 0 bases, with 9 bases spanning the gap. The part of the CDR3 DNA that was read is TGTGCCAGCAGCCAAGGCTGGGGTGCAAACACCGGGCAGCTCTAC. Translating it yields CASSQGWGANTGQLY. From start to end, the CDR3 is CASSQGWGANTGQLYF.

A remark on this clone: Mouse names are used for the genes. The covered CDR3 bases are TGTGCCAGCGGGACTGGGACCCAAAACACCTTGTAC. It codes for CASGTGTQNTLY. The complete CDR3 sequence is CASGTGTQNTLYF. The chain combines TRBV13-2 with TRBJ2-4, with 7 bases identical to TRBD2. Sequencing ends 1 residue short of the CDR3 end; the germline J gene provides the rest. CDR1 and CDR2 (germline): NNHNN, SYGAGS (reference sequence). The CDR3 is made up of 13 amino acids. The trim removed 5 bases at V and 3 bases at J, leaving 3 bases unmatched.

This clone appeared a single time. Gene names denote mouse genes. Coverage ceases 1 residue before the CDR3 finishes, and the germline J gene fills in the end. J is TRBJ1-1 and V is TRBV20, with TRBD1 matching over 12 bases. This CDR3 region has 15 residues. CDR1 GFQATS and CDR2 STVNSAI come from the germline V gene. The V and J ends lost 0 bases and 6 bases, in that order; junction bases with no gene match: 5. The sequenced part of the CDR3 DNA is TGTGGTGCTAGGGATCCGGGACAGGGGGCCCCAGAAGTCTTC. It translates to CGARDPGQGAPEVF. The complete CDR3 protein is CGARDPGQGAPEVFF.

Turning to this clone: Any gene name here is a mouse gene name. The read ends 1 residue early relative to the CDR3; the germline J gene fills the gap. This chain joins TRBV14 and TRBJ2-1; TRBD1 agrees at 7 bases. Per germline, CDR1 SGHDT and CDR2 FRDEAV. Trimming took 5 bases from V and 2 from J; bases not matched to a gene: 4. The CDR3 has 14 amino acids. The CDR3 loop is CASSPQGDYAEQFF. The part of the CDR3 DNA that was read is TGTGCCAGCAGCCCTCAGGGGGACTATGCTGAGCAGTTC.

In regard to this clone: Mouse names are used for the genes. Read coverage stops 1 residue before the CDR3 terminus; the germline J gene supplies the remainder. The chain recombines TRBV2 with TRBJ1-6; TRBD1 might be the D (5 bases). TRBJ1-6 is filed as an ORF, its function uncertain. The CDR3 is 17 amino acids. Germline lookup yields CDR1 LGHNA and CDR2 YSYQKL. V was clipped by 1 base and J by 3 bases, with 13 bases between them. Partial CDR3 DNA: TGTGCCAGCAGCCAAGCTCCCCGACAGAACTATAATTCGCCCCTCTAC. Translating it yields CASSQAPRQNYNSPLY. The whole CDR3 reads CASSQAPRQNYNSPLYF.